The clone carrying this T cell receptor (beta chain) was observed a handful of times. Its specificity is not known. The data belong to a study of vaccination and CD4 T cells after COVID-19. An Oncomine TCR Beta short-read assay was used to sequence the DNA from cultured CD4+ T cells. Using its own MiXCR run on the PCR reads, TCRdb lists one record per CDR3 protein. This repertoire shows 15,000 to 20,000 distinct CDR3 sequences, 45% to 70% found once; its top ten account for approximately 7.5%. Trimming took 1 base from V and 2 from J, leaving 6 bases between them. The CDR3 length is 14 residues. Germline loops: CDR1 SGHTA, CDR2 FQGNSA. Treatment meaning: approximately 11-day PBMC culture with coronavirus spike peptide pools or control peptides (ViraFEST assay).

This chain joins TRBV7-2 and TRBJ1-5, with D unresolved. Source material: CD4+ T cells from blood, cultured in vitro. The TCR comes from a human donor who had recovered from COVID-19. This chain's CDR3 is CASSLVFGNQPQHF. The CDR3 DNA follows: TGTGCCAGCAGCTTAGTTTTTGGCAATCAGCCCCAGCATTTT.